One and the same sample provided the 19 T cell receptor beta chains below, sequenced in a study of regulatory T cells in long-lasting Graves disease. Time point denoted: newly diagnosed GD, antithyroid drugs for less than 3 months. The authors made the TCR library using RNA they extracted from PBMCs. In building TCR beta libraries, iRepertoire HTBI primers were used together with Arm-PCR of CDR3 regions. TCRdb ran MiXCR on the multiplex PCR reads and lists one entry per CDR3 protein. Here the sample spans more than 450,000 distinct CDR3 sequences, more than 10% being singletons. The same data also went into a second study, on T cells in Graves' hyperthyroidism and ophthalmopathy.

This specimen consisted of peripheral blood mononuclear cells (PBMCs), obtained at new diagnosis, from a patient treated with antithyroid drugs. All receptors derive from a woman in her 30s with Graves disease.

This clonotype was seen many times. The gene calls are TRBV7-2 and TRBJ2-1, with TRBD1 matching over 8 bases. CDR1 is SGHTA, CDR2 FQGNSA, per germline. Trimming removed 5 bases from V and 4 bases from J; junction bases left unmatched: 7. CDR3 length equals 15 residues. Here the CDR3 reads CASSPQGAQYNEQFF. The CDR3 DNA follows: TGTGCCAGCAGCCCCCAGGGGGCGCAGTACAATGAGCAGTTCTTC. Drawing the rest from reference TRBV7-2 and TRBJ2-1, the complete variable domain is GAGVSQSPSNKVTEKGKDVELRCDPISGHTALYWYRQSLGQGLEFLIYFQGNSAPDKSGLPSDRFSAERTGGSVSTLTIQRTQQEDSAVYLCASSPQGAQYNEQFFGPGTRLTVL.

The CDR3 loop is CASRQTGTGVTGELFF. The DNA of the CDR3 is TGTGCCAGCAGACAAACCGGGACAGGGGTCACCGGGGAGCTGTTTTTT. The V and J genes are TRBV5-4 and TRBJ2-2; TRBD1 agrees at 10 bases. V lost 5 bases and J lost 4; bases outside the gene matches: 8. The CDR3 length is 16 residues. Germline loops: CDR1 SGHNT, CDR2 YYREEE (reference sequence).

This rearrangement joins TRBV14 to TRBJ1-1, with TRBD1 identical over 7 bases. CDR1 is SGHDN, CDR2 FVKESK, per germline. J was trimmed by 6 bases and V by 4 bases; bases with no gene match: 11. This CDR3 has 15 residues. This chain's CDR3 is CASSPTATGWAEAFF. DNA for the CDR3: TGTGCCAGCAGCCCAACCGCGACAGGGTGGGCTGAAGCTTTCTTT.

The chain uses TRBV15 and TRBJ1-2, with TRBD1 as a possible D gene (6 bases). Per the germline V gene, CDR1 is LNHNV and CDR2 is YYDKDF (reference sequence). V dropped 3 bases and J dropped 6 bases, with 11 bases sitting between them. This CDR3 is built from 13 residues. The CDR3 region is CATSRRKGDGYTF. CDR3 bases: TGTGCCACCAGCAGGAGGAAGGGGGATGGCTACACCTTC.

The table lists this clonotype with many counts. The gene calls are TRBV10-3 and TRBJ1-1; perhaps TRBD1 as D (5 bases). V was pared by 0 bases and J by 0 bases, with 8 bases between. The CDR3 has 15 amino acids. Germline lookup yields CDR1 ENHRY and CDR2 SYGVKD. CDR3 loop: CAISESTDMNTEAFF. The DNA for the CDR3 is TGTGCCATCAGTGAGTCGACAGACATGAACACTGAAGCTTTCTTT.

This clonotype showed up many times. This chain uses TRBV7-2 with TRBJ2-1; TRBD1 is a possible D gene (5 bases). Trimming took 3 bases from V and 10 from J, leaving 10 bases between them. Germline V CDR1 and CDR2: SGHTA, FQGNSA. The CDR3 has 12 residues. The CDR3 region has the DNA TGTGCCAGCAGCTTTTTGGGGCGCGAGCAGTTCTTC. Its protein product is CASSFLGREQFF.

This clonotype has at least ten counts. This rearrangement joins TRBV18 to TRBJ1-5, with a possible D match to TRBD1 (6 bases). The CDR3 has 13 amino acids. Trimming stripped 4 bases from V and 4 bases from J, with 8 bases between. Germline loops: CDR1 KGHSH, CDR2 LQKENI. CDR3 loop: CASSRDKNQPQHF. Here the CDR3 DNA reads TGTGCCAGCTCACGGGACAAGAATCAGCCCCAGCATTTT.

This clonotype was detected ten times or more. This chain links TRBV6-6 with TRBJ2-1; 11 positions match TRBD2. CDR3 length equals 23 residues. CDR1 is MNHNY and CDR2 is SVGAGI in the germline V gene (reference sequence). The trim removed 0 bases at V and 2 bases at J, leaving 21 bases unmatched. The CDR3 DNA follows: TGTGCCAGCAGTTACTCGGTAAAGTCGGTAGCGGGAGGGGAACACACCACCTACAATGAGCAGTTCTTC. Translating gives CASSYSVKSVAGGEHTTYNEQFF.

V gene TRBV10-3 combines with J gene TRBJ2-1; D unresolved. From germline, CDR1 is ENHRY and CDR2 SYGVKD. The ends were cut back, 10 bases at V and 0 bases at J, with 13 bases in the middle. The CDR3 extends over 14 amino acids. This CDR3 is CATLVSSSYNEQFF. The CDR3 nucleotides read TGTGCCACCCTGGTTTCGAGCTCCTACAATGAGCAGTTCTTC.

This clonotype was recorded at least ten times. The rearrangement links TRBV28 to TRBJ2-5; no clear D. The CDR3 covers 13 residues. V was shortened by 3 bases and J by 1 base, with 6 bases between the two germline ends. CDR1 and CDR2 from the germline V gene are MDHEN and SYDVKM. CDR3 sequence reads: CASSFGFQETQYF. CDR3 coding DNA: TGTGCCAGCAGTTTTGGCTTCCAAGAGACCCAGTACTTC. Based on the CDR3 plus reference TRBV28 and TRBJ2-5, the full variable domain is DVKVTQSSRYLVKRTGEKVFLECVQDMDHENMFWYRQDPGLGLRLIYFSYDVKMKEKGDIPEGYSVSREKKERFSLILESASTNQTSMYLCASSFGFQETQYFGPGTRLLVL.

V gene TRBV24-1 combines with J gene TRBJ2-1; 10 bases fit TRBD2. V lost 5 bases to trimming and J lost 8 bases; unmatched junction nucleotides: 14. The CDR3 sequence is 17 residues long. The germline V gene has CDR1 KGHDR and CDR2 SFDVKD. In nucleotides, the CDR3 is TGTGCCACCAGTGGCCGTTCTAGCGGGAGATCGTACCATGAGCAGTTCTTC. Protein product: CATSGRSSGRSYHEQFF.

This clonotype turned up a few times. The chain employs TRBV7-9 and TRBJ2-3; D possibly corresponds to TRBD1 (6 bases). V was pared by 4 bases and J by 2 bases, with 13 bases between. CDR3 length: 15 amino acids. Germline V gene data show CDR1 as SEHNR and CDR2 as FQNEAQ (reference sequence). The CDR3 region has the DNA TGTGCCAGCAGCTCTCCGGGACACTTCACAGATACGCAGTATTTT. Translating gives CASSSPGHFTDTQYF.

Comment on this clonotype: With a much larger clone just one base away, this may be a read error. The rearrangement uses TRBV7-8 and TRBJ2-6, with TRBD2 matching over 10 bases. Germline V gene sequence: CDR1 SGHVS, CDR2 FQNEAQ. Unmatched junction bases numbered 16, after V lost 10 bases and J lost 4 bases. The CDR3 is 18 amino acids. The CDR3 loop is CANKRGPSGRGGANVLTF. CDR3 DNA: TGTGCCAACAAAAGGGGGCCTAGCGGGAGAGGCGGGGCCAACGTCCTGACTTTC.

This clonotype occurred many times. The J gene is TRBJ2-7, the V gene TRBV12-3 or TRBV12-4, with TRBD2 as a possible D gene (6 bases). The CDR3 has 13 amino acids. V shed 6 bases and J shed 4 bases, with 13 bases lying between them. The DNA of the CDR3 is TGTGCCAGCAGCCCGGGACTGCCGTACGAGCAGTACTTC. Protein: CASSPGLPYEQYF.

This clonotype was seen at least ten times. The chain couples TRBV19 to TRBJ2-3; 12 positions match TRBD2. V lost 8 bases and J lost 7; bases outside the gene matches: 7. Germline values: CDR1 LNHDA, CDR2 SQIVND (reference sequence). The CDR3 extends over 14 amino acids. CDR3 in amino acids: CASGLAGGRHTQYF. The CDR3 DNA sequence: TGTGCCAGTGGTCTAGCGGGAGGGCGTCATACGCAGTATTTT. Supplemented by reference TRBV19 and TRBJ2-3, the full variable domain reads DGGITQSPKYLFRKEGQNVTLSCEQNLNHDAMYWYRQDPGQGLRLIYYSQIVNDFQKGDIAEGYSVSREKKESFPLTVTSAQKNPTAFYLCASGLAGGRHTQYFGPGTRLTVL.

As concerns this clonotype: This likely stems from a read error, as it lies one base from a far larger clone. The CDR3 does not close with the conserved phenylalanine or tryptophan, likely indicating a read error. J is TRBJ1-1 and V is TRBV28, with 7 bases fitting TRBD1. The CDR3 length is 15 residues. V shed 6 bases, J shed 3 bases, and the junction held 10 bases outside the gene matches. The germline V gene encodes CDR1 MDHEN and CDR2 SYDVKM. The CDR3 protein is CASRRSTGRYTEAFS. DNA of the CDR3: TGTGCCAGCAGAAGATCGACAGGGCGGTACACTGAAGCTTTCTCT.

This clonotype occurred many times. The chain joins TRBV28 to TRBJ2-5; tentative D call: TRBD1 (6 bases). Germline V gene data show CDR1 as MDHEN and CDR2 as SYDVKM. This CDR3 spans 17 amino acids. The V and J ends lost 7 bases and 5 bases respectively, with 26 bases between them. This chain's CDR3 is CASKPHFRYRDGETQYF. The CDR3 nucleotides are TGTGCCAGCAAACCCCACTTCCGCTACAGGGATGGGGAGACCCAGTACTTC. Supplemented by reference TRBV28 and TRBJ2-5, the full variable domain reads DVKVTQSSRYLVKRTGEKVFLECVQDMDHENMFWYRQDPGLGLRLIYFSYDVKMKEKGDIPEGYSVSREKKERFSLILESASTNQTSMYLCASKPHFRYRDGETQYFGPGTRLLVL.

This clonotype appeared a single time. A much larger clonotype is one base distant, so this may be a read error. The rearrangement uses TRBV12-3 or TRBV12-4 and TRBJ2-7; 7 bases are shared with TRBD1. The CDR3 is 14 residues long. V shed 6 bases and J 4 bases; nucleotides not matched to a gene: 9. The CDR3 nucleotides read TGTGCCAGCAGAAAAGCCGGGACAGCGTACGAGCAGTACTTC. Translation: CASRKAGTAYEQYF.

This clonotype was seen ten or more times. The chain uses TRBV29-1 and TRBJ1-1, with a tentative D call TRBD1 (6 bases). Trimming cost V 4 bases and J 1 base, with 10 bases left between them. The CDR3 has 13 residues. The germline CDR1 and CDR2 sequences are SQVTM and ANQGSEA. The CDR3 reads CSVVGGPNTEAFF. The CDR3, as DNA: TGCAGCGTTGTGGGGGGGCCGAACACTGAAGCTTTCTTT.